This TCR beta chain came from a study of beta chain features in type 1 diabetes. Study background: Sorted cells from all samples, numbering roughly 100 million, were examined.

Heparinised blood was drawn once per donor, averaging roughly 120 mL. Purity (above 98%) was reached by all sorted populations. Study-wide results and limits: Shorter TCRB CDR3s, moderately but significantly so, marked every one of the four CD4+ subsets in Type 1 diabetes patients. HLA influence on TCRB rearrangement stayed unresolved here.

About this clone itself: Its antigen remains unidentified.

The sequenced template was cDNA made from the entire isolated RNA. Only in-frame clones appear in the TCRdb table, and some are missing; sequencing was by immunoSEQ multiplex PCR. The sample has 65,000 to 85,000 clones, roughly 50% seen once. The receptor's source is a man aged 25-45 years with type 1 diabetes. The specimen was central memory CD4+ T cells from blood.

In DNA form, the CDR3 reads TGTGCCAGCAGCTATGGAGGGGGGAGGGCAGATACGCAGTATTTT. As protein: CASSYGGGRADTQYF. V usage is TRBV7-2 and J usage is TRBJ2-3, with D possibly being TRBD2 (7 bases). This CDR3 spans 15 amino acids. Looked up from germline, CDR1 is SGHTA and CDR2 is FQGNSA. V was cut by 4 bases and J by 4 bases, with 15 bases left in between.